These 12 T cell receptor beta chains originate from one sample sequenced in a study of cytotoxic CD8 clonotypes in ibrutinib-treated CLL. Only in-frame clones appear in the TCRdb table, and some are missing; sequencing was by immunoSEQ multiplex PCR. This repertoire shows roughly 54,000 clones, about three fifths found once; its top ten account for about 29%. The specimen was PBMCs, collected after 24 months of ibrutinib treatment. Receptors originate from a human donor with chronic lymphocytic leukemia.

The chain employs TRBV5-6 and TRBJ1-2, with TRBD1 matching over 9 bases. Per the germline V gene, CDR1 is SGHDT and CDR2 is YYEEEE. The CDR3 sequence is 15 residues long. With V trimmed by 3 bases and J by 7 bases, 10 bases remained unmatched. The chain's CDR3 is CASSSTGTGLGGYTF. In nucleotides, the CDR3 is TGTGCCAGCAGCTCAACCGGGACAGGGTTGGGTGGCTACACCTTC.

The chain carries TRBV19 and TRBJ1-1; 9 nucleotides line up with TRBD1. Per germline, CDR1 LNHDA and CDR2 SQIVND (reference sequence). The J segment lost 6 bases and the V segment lost 7 bases, leaving 9 bases of the junction unmatched. The CDR3 totals 14 residues. The DNA of the CDR3 is TGTGCCAGTACCCCCCCGGGACAGGGCCCTGAAGCTTTCTTT. The encoded protein is CASTPPGQGPEAFF.

CDR3 DNA: TGTGCCAGCAGCCGAACCGGGACAGGGGAAGGGACCCAGTACTTC. This sequence encodes CASSRTGTGEGTQYF. J is TRBJ2-5 and V is TRBV11-2; 10 bases match TRBD1. The ends lost 5 bases at V and 7 bases at J; junction bases unmatched: 10. Germline loops: CDR1 SGHAT, CDR2 FQNNGV. The CDR3 extends over 15 amino acids.

The V gene is TRBV7-6, the J gene TRBJ1-4; D is perhaps TRBD1 (6 bases). CDR3 length equals 17 residues. Germline V gene sequence: CDR1 SGHVS, CDR2 FNYEAQ. Deletions cut 5 bases from V and 4 bases from J, with 20 bases between. The CDR3 DNA is TGTGCCAGCAGCCCTGTCGGGGGGCCGGGAAGTAATGAAAAACTGTTTTTT. Its translation: CASSPVGGPGSNEKLFF.

The CDR3, as DNA: TGTGCCAGCACCTACCGGGCGGGGCCTGGCTACACCTTC. This encodes CASTYRAGPGYTF. The chain links TRBV5-6 to TRBJ1-2, with a weak D call TRBD1 (5 bases). The CDR3 length is 13 residues. Germline V gene sequence: CDR1 SGHDT, CDR2 YYEEEE. V gave up 6 bases and J gave up 7 bases, with 16 bases separating them.

The rearrangement joins TRBV5-1 to TRBJ1-1, with TRBD1 identical over 8 bases. This CDR3 spans 15 amino acids. The V segment lost 4 bases and the J segment 4 bases; nucleotides outside the gene matches: 9. In germline, CDR1 is SGHRS, CDR2 YFSETQ. The CDR3 region has the DNA TGCGCCAGCAGCATCATGGACAGGGTGTCCACTGAAGCTTTCTTT. Amino acids: CASSIMDRVSTEAFF.

This sequence joins TRBV15 and TRBJ2-5, with D perhaps TRBD1 or TRBD2 (5 bases each). The length of the CDR3 is 17 residues. V lost 4 bases and J lost 2, with 20 bases in between. The germline CDR1 and CDR2 sequences are LNHNV and YYDKDF (reference sequence). The CDR3 loop is CATSIRDGKRWQETQYF. In DNA, the CDR3 is TGTGCCACCAGCATTCGGGACGGAAAGAGGTGGCAAGAGACCCAGTACTTC.

This clone has more than one count but fewer than ten. This sequence joins TRBV10-3 and TRBJ1-1; TRBD1 is a possible D gene (5 bases). Trimming left V 8 bases short and J 5 bases short, with 18 bases between. Per germline, CDR1 ENHRY and CDR2 SYGVKD. There are 14 residues in the CDR3. The CDR3 coding sequence is TGTGCCATCGGGCTGGGGAAGGAGGGGACTGAAGCTTTCTTT. Translating gives CAIGLGKEGTEAFF.

In this sample, this clone turned up a few times. A read error may produce the germline difference seen at one junction end. The gene calls are TRBV27 and TRBJ2-1; no reliable D call. Per germline, CDR1 MNHEY and CDR2 SMNVEV (reference sequence). This CDR3 region has 12 residues. The CDR3 protein is CASGFSYNEQFF. Here the CDR3 DNA reads TGTGCCAGCGGTTTCTCCTACAATGAGCAGTTCTTC.

The chain links TRBV15 to TRBJ2-7; 8 bases fit TRBD1. The CDR3 is 14 residues long. The V segment lost 3 bases and the J segment 3 bases; nucleotides outside the gene matches: 4. CDR1 LNHNV and CDR2 YYDKDF come from the germline V gene (reference sequence). The CDR3 region is CATSRDRVVYEQYF. The CDR3 bases are TGTGCCACCAGCAGGGACAGGGTTGTCTACGAGCAGTACTTC.

The rearrangement links TRBV5-6 to TRBJ1-1, with D possibly TRBD1 on 5 matching bases. The CDR3 has 13 residues. Per the germline V gene, CDR1 is SGHDT and CDR2 is YYEEEE. Trimming took 8 bases from V and 5 from J, leaving 16 bases between them. The DNA for the CDR3 is TGTGCCAGGGGTACTCTGGGGCGGACTGAAGCTTTCTTT. It is translated as CARGTLGRTEAFF.

The rearrangement uses TRBV27 and TRBJ1-2; 7 positions agree with TRBD1. The length of the CDR3 is 18 residues. Germline trimming cut 3 bases from V and 0 bases from J; bases unmatched to any gene: 13. The V gene's germline CDR1 is MNHEY and CDR2 SMNVEV (reference sequence). In nucleotides, the CDR3 is TGTGCCAGCAGTTTCACGGGACAGATGGTAACCACTAACTATGGCTACACCTTC. This encodes CASSFTGQMVTTNYGYTF.